This T cell receptor beta chain was recorded in a study of early T cells in non-severe SARS-CoV-2 infection. Trimming took 6 bases from V and 1 from J, leaving 11 bases between them. This CDR3 contains 14 residues. The germline V gene encodes CDR1 LNHDA and CDR2 SQIVND (reference sequence). This clonotype turned up a few times. MiXCR, run by TCRdb on the 5' RACE reads, gives a single entry per CDR3 protein. The table records more than 65,000 distinct CDR3 sequences, 13% of them present only once. The TCR originated in an adult who was a healthcare worker with PCR-confirmed SARS-CoV-2 infection or an uninfected control (not recorded which). Material for sequencing was whole blood. The chain couples TRBV19 to TRBJ2-3; possibly TRBD2 for D (6 bases). The CDR3 nucleotides read TGTGCCAGTAGGGAGGGTCGAGGCACAGATACGCAGTATTTT. Translating it yields CASREGRGTDTQYF.